One and the same sample provided the 24 T cell receptor beta chains below, sequenced in a study of OX40 agonist ivuxolimab in advanced cancers. The data were produced by immunoSEQ multiplex PCR, yet TCRdb's version contains in-frame clones alone and is incomplete. The sample shows about 85,000 clones, roughly 84% of them seen only once. The source was CD4+ or CD8+ T cells sorted from blood, collected in a trial of the OX40 agonist ivuxolimab. The receptors come from an adult with an advanced solid tumor such as melanoma, head and neck, liver or kidney cancer.

This clone was observed a handful of times. The J gene is TRBJ2-7, the V gene TRBV6-6; TRBD2 matches at 8 bases. CDR3 size: 13 residues. V lost 2 bases, J lost 6 bases, and 3 bases stayed unmatched. Per germline, CDR1 MNHNY and CDR2 SVGAGI (reference sequence). CDR3 DNA: TGTGCCAGCAGTTACCGGGAGGGGAGCGAGCAGTACGTC. Protein product: CASSYREGSEQYV.

This clone was recorded once. The rearrangement uses TRBV6-1 and TRBJ1-5; 11 nucleotides line up with TRBD1. Germline assignment: CDR1 MNHNS and CDR2 SASEGT. With V trimmed by 2 bases and J by 9 bases, 9 bases remained unmatched. The CDR3 sequence is 16 residues long. DNA for the CDR3: TGTGCCAGCAGTGAACCCGGGACAGGGGGTCTTGGGCCCCAGCATTTT. It encodes CASSEPGTGGLGPQHF.

This chain connects TRBV15 to TRBJ1-4; D not resolved. From germline, CDR1 is LNHNV and CDR2 YYDKDF (reference sequence). Trimming took off 0 bases at V and 13 bases at J, with 15 bases between the two ends. The CDR3 consists of 14 residues. Written as DNA, the CDR3 is TGTGCCACCAGCAGAGATCTGAGTGGGTTGGGACTGTTTTTT. This translates into CATSRDLSGLGLFF.

This clone has a single count. The chain carries TRBV4-2 and TRBJ1-2, with D unresolved. The CDR3 loop spans 14 amino acids. The germline V gene has CDR1 LGHNA and CDR2 YNFKEQ. V lost 0 bases and J lost 4, with 9 bases in between. The CDR3 nucleotides are TGTGCCAGCAGCCAAGATATAGGAAGCTATGGCTACACCTTC. Translation gives CASSQDIGSYGYTF.

In its sample, this clone was seen once. The CDR3 nucleotides are TGTGCCAGCAGTCAAGTTCGTAACTATGGCTACACCTTC. Its protein is CASSQVRNYGYTF. The J gene is TRBJ1-2, the V gene TRBV7-2; no reliable D call. Germline CDR1 is SGHTA and CDR2 is FQGNSA. This CDR3 comprises 13 residues. Trimming took 6 bases from V and 1 from J, leaving 9 bases between them.

This rearrangement joins TRBV11-2 to TRBJ2-7; TRBD1 is a possible D gene (5 bases). There are 14 residues in the CDR3. V lost 1 base and J lost 7, with 14 bases in between. Germline CDR1 reads SGHAT; CDR2 reads FQNNGV. In DNA, the CDR3 is TGTGCCAGCAGCTTAGGCAGGGTGACCTTGGAGCAGTACTTC. It specifies CASSLGRVTLEQYF.

The chain recombines TRBV7-6 with TRBJ1-5, with 8 positions matching TRBD1. V gave up 3 bases and J gave up 1 base; unmatched junction bases: 8. This CDR3 has 17 amino acids. CDR1 and CDR2 (germline): SGHVS, FNYEAQ. CDR3 coding DNA: TGTGCCAGCAGCTTGTTGGCAGGGGGCTTGAGCAATCAGCCCCAGCATTTT. Amino acids: CASSLLAGGLSNQPQHF.

V usage is TRBV2 and J usage is TRBJ2-7; D gene uncertain. In germline, CDR1 is SNHLY, CDR2 FYNNEI. This CDR3 region has 13 residues. V was cut by 4 bases and J by 1 base, with 8 bases left in between. CDR3 amino acids: CASSVIGSYEQYV. For the CDR3, the DNA is TGTGCCAGCAGTGTTATAGGGTCCTACGAGCAGTACGTC.

The rearrangement uses TRBV2 and TRBJ2-3; 12 nucleotides agree with TRBD1. The germline V gene has CDR1 SNHLY and CDR2 FYNNEI. V trimming: 6 bases; J trimming: 2 bases; junction bases outside the gene matches: 6. This CDR3 spans 16 amino acids. The CDR3 DNA sequence: TGTGCCAGCAGGAGCGGGACAGGGGGCAACACAGATACGCAGTATTTT. This encodes CASRSGTGGNTDTQYF. The full variable domain, with the rest looked up from reference TRBV2 and TRBJ2-3, is EPEVTQTPSHQVTQMGQEVILRCVPISNHLYFYWYRQILGQKVEFLVSFYNNEISEKSEIFDDQFSVERPDGSNFTLKIRSTKLEDSAMYFCASRSGTGGNTDTQYFGPGTRLTVL.

V is TRBV5-4 and J is TRBJ2-5; D gene uncertain. CDR3 size: 14 residues. Germline V gives CDR1 SGHNT, CDR2 YYREEE (reference sequence). Trimming took off 4 bases at V and 5 bases at J, with 15 bases between the two ends. CDR3 DNA: TGTGCCAGCAGCCCGCCCGGTAGCAGGGAGACCCAGTACTTC. The encoded protein is CASSPPGSRETQYF.

The CDR3 loop reads CASSPGTGSGELFF. The CDR3 DNA follows: TGCGCCAGCAGCCCCGGGACAGGGAGCGGGGAGCTGTTTTTT. The genes are TRBV5-1 and TRBJ2-2; 9 bases are a match to TRBD1. The trim removed 4 bases at V and 7 bases at J, leaving 5 bases unmatched. The CDR3 contains 14 residues. Per germline, CDR1 SGHRS and CDR2 YFSETQ. The whole variable domain, filled in from reference TRBV5-1 and TRBJ2-2, reads KAGVTQTPRYLIKTRGQQVTLSCSPISGHRSVSWYQQTPGQGLQFLFEYFSETQRNKGNFPGRFSGRQFSNSRSEMNVSTLELGDSALYLCASSPGTGSGELFFGEGSRLTVL.

The rearrangement links TRBV29-1 to TRBJ2-6; D is ambiguous. With 4 bases removed from V and 1 base from J, the gap between germline ends came to 5 bases. The CDR3 totals 13 residues. Germline CDR1 reads SQVTM; CDR2 reads ANQGSEA. CDR3 coding DNA: TGCAGCGTTGGGGTTTCTGGGGCCAACGTCCTGACTTTC. It yields the protein CSVGVSGANVLTF.

Points on this clone: The junction shows a germline mismatch at one end, possibly a read error. The chain couples TRBV6-1 to TRBJ2-1, with 9 bases identical to TRBD2. CDR1 is MNHNS and CDR2 is SASEGT in the germline V gene. This CDR3 comprises 15 residues. The DNA for the CDR3 is TGTGCCAGCCGTGAAAGTAGCGGGAGTACCAATGAGCAGTTCTTC. Translated, it gives CASRESSGSTNEQFF.

The chain uses TRBV28 and TRBJ2-7; weak D call: TRBD2 (6 bases). The CDR3 runs to 17 residues. The germline V and J ends were trimmed by 3 bases and 1 base, with 19 bases remaining between them. Germline CDR1 is MDHEN and CDR2 is SYDVKM. The CDR3 DNA reads TGTGCCAGCAGTTTTAGCCCCCCGGGGACTCTATCCTACGAGCAGTACTTC. Amino acids: CASSFSPPGTLSYEQYF.

This chain joins TRBV6-1 and TRBJ2-7; unclear D gene. CDR1 and CDR2 from the germline V gene are MNHNS and SASEGT. The V gene lost 5 bases and the J gene lost 3 bases, with 8 bases spanning the gap. This CDR3 is built from 12 residues. CDR3 loop: CASSTQLYEQYF. In DNA form, the CDR3 reads TGTGCCAGCAGTACCCAGCTCTACGAGCAGTACTTC.

V usage is TRBV12-5 and J usage is TRBJ2-1; D possibly corresponds to TRBD1 (6 bases). Germline V gives CDR1 LGHNT, CDR2 FRNRAP. The CDR3 consists of 15 residues. V lost 1 base and J 4 bases, leaving 11 bases between the germline ends. CDR3 loop: CASGLGTVEYNEQFF. DNA for the CDR3: TGTGCTAGTGGTTTGGGGACAGTTGAATACAATGAGCAGTTCTTC.

The V call is TRBV5-6, the J call TRBJ1-1; no clear D gene. Trimming left V 0 bases short and J 7 bases short, with 10 bases between. From germline, CDR1 is SGHDT and CDR2 YYEEEE. The CDR3 loop spans 13 amino acids. The CDR3 DNA is TGTGCCAGCAGCTTGGGGACGGGGATTGAAGCTTTCTTT. This sequence encodes CASSLGTGIEAFF.

The V and J genes are TRBV28 and TRBJ2-5, with TRBD1 matching over 8 bases. CDR3 size: 13 residues. V lost 3 bases and J lost 4; bases outside the gene matches: 1. Per the germline V gene, CDR1 is MDHEN and CDR2 is SYDVKM. CDR3 region: CASSFRGLETQYF. In nucleotides, the CDR3 is TGTGCCAGCAGTTTCAGGGGGCTAGAGACCCAGTACTTC.

The genes are TRBV5-1 and TRBJ2-1; weak D call: TRBD2 (6 bases). The V end lost 0 bases, the J end lost 7 bases, and 8 bases lay between the germline ends. From germline, CDR1 is SGHRS and CDR2 YFSETQ. The CDR3 length is 13 residues. The CDR3 protein is CASSLERANEQFF. CDR3 nucleotides: TGCGCCAGCAGCTTGGAGCGGGCAAATGAGCAGTTCTTC.

The genes are TRBV11-3 and TRBJ1-1, with a tentative D call TRBD1 (5 bases). Germline-derived CDR1 and CDR2 are SGHNT and YENEEA. The length of the CDR3 is 14 residues. Trimming pared 1 base from V and 11 bases from J, leaving 17 bases between. The CDR3 DNA is TGTGCCAGCAGCTTAGGGGGGGACGCCAAATCGGCTTTCTTT. This encodes CASSLGGDAKSAFF.

The rearrangement links TRBV7-2 to TRBJ2-1; maybe TRBD2 (6 bases). Germline V gives CDR1 SGHTA, CDR2 FQGNSA. The CDR3 is 17 residues long. V was shortened by 7 bases and J by 3 bases, with 22 bases between the two germline ends. CDR3 in amino acids: CASMTWRDPTIYNEQFF. The CDR3 region has the DNA TGTGCCAGCATGACTTGGCGGGACCCGACCATCTACAATGAGCAGTTCTTC. The full variable domain, in which reference TRBV7-2 and TRBJ2-1 provide the parts outside the CDR3, is GAGVSQSPSNKVTEKGKDVELRCDPISGHTALYWYRQSLGQGLEFLIYFQGNSAPDKSGLPSDRFSAERTGGSVSTLTIQRTQQEDSAVYLCASMTWRDPTIYNEQFFGPGTRLTVL.

This clone was counted between two and nine times. V gene TRBV15 combines with J gene TRBJ2-5; D ambiguous. Trimming left V 4 bases short and J 1 base short, with 13 bases between. Per the germline V gene, CDR1 is LNHNV and CDR2 is YYDKDF (reference sequence). This CDR3 spans 15 amino acids. CDR3 bases: TGTGCCACCAGCACCCGGACGAAACCCCAAGAGACCCAGTACTTC. Protein: CATSTRTKPQETQYF.

The chain has TRBV19 and TRBJ1-1; D is uncertain. The length of the CDR3 is 13 residues. The V gene lost 6 bases and the J gene lost 1 base, with 9 bases spanning the gap. Germline CDR1 LNHDA, CDR2 SQIVND (reference sequence). The CDR3 is CASSRNQNTEAFF. The DNA for the CDR3 is TGTGCCAGTAGCAGGAATCAGAACACTGAAGCTTTCTTT.

This chain links TRBV6-5 with TRBJ1-2; a weak D match, TRBD1 (6 bases). This CDR3 has 14 residues. Germline values: CDR1 MNHEY, CDR2 SVGAGI. V lost 2 bases and J 4 bases, leaving 11 bases between the germline ends. The CDR3 DNA sequence: TGTGCCAGCAGTTACCGGGGGCTTGGCTATGGCTACACCTTC. Translated: CASSYRGLGYGYTF.